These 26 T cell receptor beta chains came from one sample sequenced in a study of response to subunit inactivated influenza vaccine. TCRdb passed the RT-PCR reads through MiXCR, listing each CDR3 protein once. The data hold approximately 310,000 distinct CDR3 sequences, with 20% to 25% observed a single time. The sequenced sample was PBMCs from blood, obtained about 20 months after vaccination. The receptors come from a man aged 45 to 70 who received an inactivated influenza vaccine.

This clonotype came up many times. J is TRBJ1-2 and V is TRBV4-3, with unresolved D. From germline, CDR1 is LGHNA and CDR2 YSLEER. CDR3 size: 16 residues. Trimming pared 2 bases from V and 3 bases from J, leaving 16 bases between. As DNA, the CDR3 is TGCGCCAGCAGCCAAAGTTCGGGGAGAATTGACTATGGCTACACCTTC. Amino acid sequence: CASSQSSGRIDYGYTF.

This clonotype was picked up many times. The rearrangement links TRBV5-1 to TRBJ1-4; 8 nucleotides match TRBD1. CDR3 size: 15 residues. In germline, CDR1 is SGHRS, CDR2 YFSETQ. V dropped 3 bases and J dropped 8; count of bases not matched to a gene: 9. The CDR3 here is CASSSAGTGGEKLFF. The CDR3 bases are TGCGCCAGCAGCTCAGCCGGGACAGGCGGGGAAAAACTGTTTTTT.

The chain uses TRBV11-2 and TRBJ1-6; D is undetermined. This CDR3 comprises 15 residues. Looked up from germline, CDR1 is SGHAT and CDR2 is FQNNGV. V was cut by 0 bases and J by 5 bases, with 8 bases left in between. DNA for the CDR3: TGTGCCAGCAGCTTAGATGGCAGGAATAATTCACCCCTCCACTTT. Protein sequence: CASSLDGRNNSPLHF.

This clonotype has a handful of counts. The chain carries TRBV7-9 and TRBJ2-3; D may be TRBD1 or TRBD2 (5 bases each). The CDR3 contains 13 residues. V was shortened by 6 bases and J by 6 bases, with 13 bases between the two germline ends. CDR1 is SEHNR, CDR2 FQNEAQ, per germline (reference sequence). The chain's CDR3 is CASRPSWGDTQYF. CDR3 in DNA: TGTGCCAGCAGACCTTCTTGGGGGGATACGCAGTATTTT.

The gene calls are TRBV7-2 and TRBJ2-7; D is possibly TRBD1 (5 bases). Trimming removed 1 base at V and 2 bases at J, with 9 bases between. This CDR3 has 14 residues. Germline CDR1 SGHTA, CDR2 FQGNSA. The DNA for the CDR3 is TGTGCCAGCAGCTTAGGGCGACAGACCTACGAGCAGTACTTC. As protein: CASSLGRQTYEQYF.

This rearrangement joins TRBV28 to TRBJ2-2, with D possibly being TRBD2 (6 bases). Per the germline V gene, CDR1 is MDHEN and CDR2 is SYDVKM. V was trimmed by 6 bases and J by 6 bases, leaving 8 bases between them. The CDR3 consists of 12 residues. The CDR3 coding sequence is TGTGCCAGCAGCTGGGGGGCCGGGGAGCTGTTTTTT. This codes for CASSWGAGELFF.

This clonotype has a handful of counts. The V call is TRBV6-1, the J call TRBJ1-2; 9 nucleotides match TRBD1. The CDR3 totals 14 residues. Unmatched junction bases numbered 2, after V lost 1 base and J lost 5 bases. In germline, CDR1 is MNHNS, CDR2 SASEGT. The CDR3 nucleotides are TGTGCCAGCAGTGAAGACAGGGGGCCGTATGGCTACACCTTC. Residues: CASSEDRGPYGYTF.

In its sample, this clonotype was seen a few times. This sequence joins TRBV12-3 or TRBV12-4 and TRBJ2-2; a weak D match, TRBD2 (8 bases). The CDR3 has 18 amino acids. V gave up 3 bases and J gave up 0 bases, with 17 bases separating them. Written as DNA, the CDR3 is TGTGCCAGCAGTTTTGGGACAGCGGGGGTCACGAACACCGGGGAGCTGTTTTTT. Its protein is CASSFGTAGVTNTGELFF.

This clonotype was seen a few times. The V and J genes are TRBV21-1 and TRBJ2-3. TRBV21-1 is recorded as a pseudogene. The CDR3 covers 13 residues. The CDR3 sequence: CASQRSSTDTQYF. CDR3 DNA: TGTGCCAGCCAAAGGAGCAGCACAGATACGCAGTATTTT.

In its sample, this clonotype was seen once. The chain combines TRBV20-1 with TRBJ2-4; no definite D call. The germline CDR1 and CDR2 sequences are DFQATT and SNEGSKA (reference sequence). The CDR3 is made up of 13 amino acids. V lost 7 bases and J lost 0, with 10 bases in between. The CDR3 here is CSVEDRAKNIQYF. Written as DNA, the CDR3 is TGCAGTGTTGAGGACCGAGCCAAAAACATTCAGTACTTC.

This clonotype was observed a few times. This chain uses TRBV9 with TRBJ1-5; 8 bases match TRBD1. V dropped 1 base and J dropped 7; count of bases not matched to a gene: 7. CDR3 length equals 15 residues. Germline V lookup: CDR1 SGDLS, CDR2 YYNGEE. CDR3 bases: TGTGCCAGCAGCGTAACCCCGACAGGGGACCAGCCCCAGCATTTT. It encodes CASSVTPTGDQPQHF.

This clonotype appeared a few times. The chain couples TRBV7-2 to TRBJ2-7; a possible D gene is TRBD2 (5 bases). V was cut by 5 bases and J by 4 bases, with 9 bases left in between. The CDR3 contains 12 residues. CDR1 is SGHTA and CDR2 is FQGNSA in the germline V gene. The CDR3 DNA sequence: TGTGCCAGCAGCCCCGGACTGTACGAGCAGTACTTC. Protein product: CASSPGLYEQYF.

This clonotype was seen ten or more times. In DNA, the CDR3 is TGTGCCAGCAGCTTAGGAATTGAACAGCCCCAGCATTTT. Residues: CASSLGIEQPQHF. The chain employs TRBV7-2 and TRBJ1-5; no clear D gene. Germline V gene sequence: CDR1 SGHTA, CDR2 FQGNSA. This CDR3 has 13 amino acids. V was pared by 1 base and J by 7 bases, with 8 bases between.

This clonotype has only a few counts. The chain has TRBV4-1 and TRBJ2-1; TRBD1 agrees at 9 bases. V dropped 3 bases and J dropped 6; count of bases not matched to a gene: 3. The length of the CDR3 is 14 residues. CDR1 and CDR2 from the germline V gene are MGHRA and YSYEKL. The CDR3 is CASSHPTGGNEQFF. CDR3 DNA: TGCGCCAGCAGCCACCCGACAGGGGGCAATGAGCAGTTCTTC.

The CDR3 sequence is CASSSGQGGRTEAFF. Here the CDR3 DNA reads TGTGCCAGCAGTTCCGGACAGGGGGGCAGGACTGAAGCTTTCTTT. The chain employs TRBV6-5 and TRBJ1-1; 10 nucleotides agree with TRBD1. CDR1 is MNHEY and CDR2 is SVGAGI in the germline V gene. There are 15 residues in the CDR3. After removal of 4 bases from V and 5 bases from J, the junction contained 7 bases not matched to a gene.

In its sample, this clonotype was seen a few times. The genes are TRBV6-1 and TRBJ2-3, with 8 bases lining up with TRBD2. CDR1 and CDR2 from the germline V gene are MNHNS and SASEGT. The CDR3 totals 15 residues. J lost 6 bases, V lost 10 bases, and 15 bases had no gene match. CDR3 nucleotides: TGTGCCACCCTCTTGTGGAGCGGGAGACCGGATACGCAGTATTTT. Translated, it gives CATLLWSGRPDTQYF.

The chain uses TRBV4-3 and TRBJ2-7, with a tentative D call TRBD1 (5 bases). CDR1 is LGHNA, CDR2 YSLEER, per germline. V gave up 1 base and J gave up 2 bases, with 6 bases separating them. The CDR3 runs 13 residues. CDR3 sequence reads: CASSQGQTYEQYF. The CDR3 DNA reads TGCGCCAGCAGCCAAGGACAGACCTACGAGCAGTACTTC.

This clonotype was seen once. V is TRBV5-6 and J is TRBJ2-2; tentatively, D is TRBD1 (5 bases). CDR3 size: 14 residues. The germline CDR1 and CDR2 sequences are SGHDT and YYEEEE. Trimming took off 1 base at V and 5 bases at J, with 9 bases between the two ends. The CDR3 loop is CASSLPGRTGELFF. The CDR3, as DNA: TGTGCCAGCAGCTTGCCAGGGCGGACCGGGGAGCTGTTTTTT.

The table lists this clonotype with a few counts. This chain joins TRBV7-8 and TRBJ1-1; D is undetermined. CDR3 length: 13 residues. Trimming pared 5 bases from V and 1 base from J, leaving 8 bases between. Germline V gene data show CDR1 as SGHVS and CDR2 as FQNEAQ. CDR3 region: CASSRNKNTEAFF. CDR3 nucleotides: TGTGCCAGCAGCCGGAACAAGAACACTGAAGCTTTCTTT.

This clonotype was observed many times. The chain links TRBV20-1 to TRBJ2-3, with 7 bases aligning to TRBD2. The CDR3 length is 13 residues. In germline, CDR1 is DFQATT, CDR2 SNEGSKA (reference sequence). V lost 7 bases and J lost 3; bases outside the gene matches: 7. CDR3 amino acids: CSGNSGMTDTQYF. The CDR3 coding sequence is TGCAGTGGAAACAGCGGGATGACAGATACGCAGTATTTT.

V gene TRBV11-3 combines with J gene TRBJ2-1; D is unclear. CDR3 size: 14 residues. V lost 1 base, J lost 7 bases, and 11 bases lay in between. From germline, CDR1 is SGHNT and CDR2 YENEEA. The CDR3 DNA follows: TGTGCCAGCAGCTTAGGGGCGCTAGGGAATGAGCAGTTCTTC. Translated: CASSLGALGNEQFF.

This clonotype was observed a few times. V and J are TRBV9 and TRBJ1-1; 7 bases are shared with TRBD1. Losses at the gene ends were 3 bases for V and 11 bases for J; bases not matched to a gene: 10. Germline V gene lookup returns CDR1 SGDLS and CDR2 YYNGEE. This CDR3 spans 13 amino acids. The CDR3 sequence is CASSGTGSGSAFF. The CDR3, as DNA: TGTGCCAGCAGCGGGACAGGATCCGGGTCGGCTTTCTTT.

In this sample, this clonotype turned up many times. The chain's CDR3 is CASRLSYNSPLHF. In nucleotides, the CDR3 is TGTGCCAGCAGGCTCTCCTATAATTCACCCCTCCACTTT. The genes are TRBV6-1 and TRBJ1-6; no firm D call. Germline V gene lookup returns CDR1 MNHNS and CDR2 SASEGT. The germline V and J ends were trimmed by 6 bases and 0 bases, with 3 bases remaining between them. The CDR3 consists of 13 residues.

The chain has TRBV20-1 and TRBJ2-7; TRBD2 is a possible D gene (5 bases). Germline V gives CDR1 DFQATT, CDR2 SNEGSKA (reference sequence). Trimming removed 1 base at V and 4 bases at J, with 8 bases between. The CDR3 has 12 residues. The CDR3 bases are TGCAGTGCTAGAGCGCGGGCTTACGAGCAGTACTTC. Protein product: CSARARAYEQYF.

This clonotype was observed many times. The CDR3 loop is CASRWTEYQPQHF. The CDR3 DNA reads TGTGCCAGCAGGTGGACGGAATATCAGCCCCAGCATTTT. This chain joins TRBV28 and TRBJ1-5; D call uncertain. The V end was cut by 6 bases, the J end by 5 bases, with 11 bases between. The CDR3 is 13 residues long. The germline CDR1 and CDR2 sequences are MDHEN and SYDVKM.

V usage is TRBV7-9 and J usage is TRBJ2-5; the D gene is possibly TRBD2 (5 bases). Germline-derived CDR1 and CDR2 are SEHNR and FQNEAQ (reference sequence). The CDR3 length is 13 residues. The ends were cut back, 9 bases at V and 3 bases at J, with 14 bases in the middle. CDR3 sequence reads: CASEPWGEETQYF. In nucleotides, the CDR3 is TGTGCCAGTGAACCTTGGGGAGAAGAGACCCAGTACTTC.